This T cell receptor beta chain originates from a study of T cell responses to AZD1222 COVID-19 vaccine. Study at large: Pooled together were second doses at about 4 or about 12 weeks. General observations from the study: Donor demographics were predominantly white British with a female majority; clonal diversity may be underestimated. Regions 160-218 and 743-854 held dominance among vaccine-associated CD4 TCRs, which spanned spike. The reported proportion of spike-specific TCRs targeting unmutated variant regions was nearly half.

The CDR3 is 14 amino acids. Germline values: CDR1 SGHDN, CDR2 FVKESK. The ends were cut back, 4 bases at V and 1 base at J, with 10 bases in the middle. A note on this clone: Its antigen is undetermined.

Sequencing was performed with immunoSEQ multiplex PCR; in TCRdb, only in-frame clones are kept and a portion is missing. The sample comprises under 130,000 clones, roughly 80% of which are singletons, and 5% rests with the top ten. This specimen consisted of peripheral blood, obtained on day 0 of AZD1222 vaccination. The chain links TRBV14 to TRBJ1-1; perhaps TRBD1 as D (6 bases). This sequence originates from an adult in good health. The CDR3 DNA sequence: TGTGCCAGCAGCCTCCGGACAGCGAACACTGAAGCTTTCTTT. Residues: CASSLRTANTEAFF.